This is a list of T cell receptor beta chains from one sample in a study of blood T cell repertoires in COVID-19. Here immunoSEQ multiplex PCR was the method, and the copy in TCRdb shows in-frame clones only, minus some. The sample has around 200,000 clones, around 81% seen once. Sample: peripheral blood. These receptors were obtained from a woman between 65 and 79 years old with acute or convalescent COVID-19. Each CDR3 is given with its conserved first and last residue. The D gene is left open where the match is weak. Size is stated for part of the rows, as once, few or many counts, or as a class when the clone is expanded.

CDR3nt: TGCGCCAGCAGTCCTCAGGGGGCAGATTCACCCCTCCACTTT
CDR3aa: CASSPQGADSPLHF
v_gene: TRBV5-1
abundance: .
j_gene: TRBJ1-6
d_gene: TRBD1

CDR3nt: TGTGCCAGCAGCTTAGCGCTGGGACTAGCGGGATTGGTTGAGCAGTTCTTC
CDR3aa: CASSLALGLAGLVEQFF
v_gene: TRBV7-9
abundance: .
j_gene: TRBJ2-1
d_gene: TRBD2

CDR3nt: TGTGCCATCAGTGAGTCGACTCAGGGCCAGGTGGAGCTGTTTTTT
CDR3aa: CAISESTQGQVELFF
v_gene: TRBV10-3
abundance: .
j_gene: TRBJ2-2
d_gene: .

CDR3nt: TGTGCCAGCAGCTTAGGACTAGCGGGAACGTACGAGCAGTACTTC
CDR3aa: CASSLGLAGTYEQYF
v_gene: TRBV7-2
abundance: .
j_gene: TRBJ2-7
d_gene: TRBD2

CDR3nt: TGTGCCAGTAGTATTAGACTAGCGGAAAATGAGCAGTTCTTC
CDR3aa: CASSIRLAENEQFF
v_gene: TRBV19
abundance: few
j_gene: TRBJ2-1
d_gene: TRBD2

CDR3nt: TGTGCCAGCAGCCCGACTAGCGGGAGACCTAACACCGGGGAGCTGTTTTTT
CDR3aa: CASSPTSGRPNTGELFF
v_gene: TRBV7-7
abundance: .
j_gene: TRBJ2-2
d_gene: TRBD2

CDR3nt: TGTGCCAGCAGCCAAGCTTTTAGGCTAGCGGGCACAGATACGCAGTATTTT
CDR3aa: CASSQAFRLAGTDTQYF
v_gene: TRBV4-2
abundance: .
j_gene: TRBJ2-3
d_gene: TRBD2

CDR3nt: TGTGCCATCAGTGACTGGGGACAGGGGGCGGACGGGGAGCTGTTTTTT
CDR3aa: CAISDWGQGADGELFF
v_gene: TRBV10-3
abundance: .
j_gene: TRBJ2-2
d_gene: TRBD1

CDR3nt: TGTGCCAGCAAATTGGGAGGGCAGACTGAAGCTTTCTTT
CDR3aa: CASKLGGQTEAFF
v_gene: TRBV11-3
abundance: .
j_gene: TRBJ1-1
d_gene: .

CDR3nt: TGTGCCACCAGTCAGGGGGCCACCTACGAGCAGTACTTC
CDR3aa: CATSQGATYEQYF
v_gene: TRBV24-1
abundance: .
j_gene: TRBJ2-7
d_gene: TRBD1

CDR3nt: TGTGCCAGCAGCCCTGGGACAGGGGACTACGAGCAGTACTTC
CDR3aa: CASSPGTGDYEQYF
v_gene: TRBV11-3
abundance: .
j_gene: TRBJ2-7
d_gene: TRBD1

CDR3nt: TGTGCAAGGGGATCGGACACCTTCTACAATGAGCAGTTCTTC
CDR3aa: CARGSDTFYNEQFF
v_gene: TRBV12-2
abundance: .
j_gene: TRBJ2-1
d_gene: .

CDR3nt: TGTGCCAGCAGCTTGGGAGCGGGAGGGCCGAGGACCGGGGAGCTGTTTTTT
CDR3aa: CASSLGAGGPRTGELFF
v_gene: TRBV5-4
abundance: .
j_gene: TRBJ2-2
d_gene: TRBD2

CDR3nt: TGTGCCAGCAGCTTAGGGGTTGGGACAGGGCTCTACGAGCAGTACTTC
CDR3aa: CASSLGVGTGLYEQYF
v_gene: TRBV7-6
abundance: .
j_gene: TRBJ2-7
d_gene: TRBD1

CDR3nt: TGTGCCAGCAGTGAAATCGTTAGCGGGAAGGGCTCCTACAATGAGCAGTTCTTC
CDR3aa: CASSEIVSGKGSYNEQFF
v_gene: TRBV25-1
abundance: .
j_gene: TRBJ2-1
d_gene: TRBD2

CDR3nt: TGTGCCAGCAGCCCATCGGGGACAGGGGTCGAGCAGTACTTC
CDR3aa: CASSPSGTGVEQYF
v_gene: TRBV5-4
abundance: .
j_gene: TRBJ2-7
d_gene: TRBD1